The 30 T cell receptor beta chains reported below all come from one sample, sequenced in a study of T cells in Graves' hyperthyroidism and ophthalmopathy. The TCR beta CDR3 regions underwent amplification using RNA transcripts as the source. Initially, a first-round RT-PCR of the TCR CDR3 employed the HTBI primer set. In TCRdb, the multiplex PCR reads were re-called with MiXCR into one record per CDR3 protein. Of about 200,000 distinct CDR3 sequences in the sample, roughly a sixth are singletons; the top ten hold under 65%. Sequencing was carried out using blood. Receptors were obtained from a man aged 50-60 years with Graves' hyperthyroidism.

In its sample, this clonotype was seen many times. This chain uses TRBV28 with TRBJ1-3, with a possible D match to TRBD1 (5 bases). This CDR3 is 13 amino acids long. Trimming took 4 bases from V and 4 from J, leaving 8 bases between them. Per the germline V gene, CDR1 is MDHEN and CDR2 is SYDVKM. CDR3 DNA: TGTGCCAGCAGTTCGGGGCAGGGAAACACCATATATTTT. Its translation: CASSSGQGNTIYF. Full variable domain (outside the CDR3, taken from reference TRBV28 and TRBJ1-3): DVKVTQSSRYLVKRTGEKVFLECVQDMDHENMFWYRQDPGLGLRLIYFSYDVKMKEKGDIPEGYSVSREKKERFSLILESASTNQTSMYLCASSSGQGNTIYFGEGSWLTVV.

There are many counts of this clonotype. V usage is TRBV20-1 and J usage is TRBJ1-1, with no clear D. V lost 4 bases and J 1 base, leaving 4 bases between the germline ends. This CDR3 spans 11 amino acids. CDR1 is DFQATT, CDR2 SNEGSKA, per germline (reference sequence). The CDR3: CSATGNTEAFF. The CDR3 region has the DNA TGCAGTGCTACAGGGAACACTGAAGCTTTCTTT.

The chain is built from TRBV7-3 and TRBJ2-3; weak D call: TRBD1 (6 bases). From germline, CDR1 is SGHTA and CDR2 FQGTGA. CDR3 length: 14 amino acids. Trimming removed 3 bases from V and 4 bases from J, with 11 bases in between. In nucleotides, the CDR3 is TGTGCCAGCAGCTTCTCGGACAGTGCAGATACGCAGTATTTT. Translated, it gives CASSFSDSADTQYF.

This clonotype was found a few times. The rearrangement links TRBV11-2 to TRBJ2-7, with 8 bases aligning to TRBD2. V was clipped by 1 base and J by 3 bases; unmatched bases: 8. Germline V gene sequence: CDR1 SGHAT, CDR2 FQNNGV. This CDR3 contains 16 residues. The CDR3 loop is CASSLGSTSGHYEQYF. The CDR3 DNA sequence: TGTGCCAGCAGCTTAGGCTCTACTAGCGGACACTACGAGCAGTACTTC.

The chain links TRBV20-1 to TRBJ1-4; unclear D gene. CDR1 is DFQATT, CDR2 SNEGSKA, per germline (reference sequence). V lost 6 bases to trimming and J lost 3 bases, with 11 bases between them. This CDR3 contains 13 residues. CDR3 nucleotides: TGCAGTGCCCAGGACGGACCTAATGAAAAACTGTTTTTT. Its translation is CSAQDGPNEKLFF.

This clonotype was recorded at least ten times. The genes are TRBV9 and TRBJ2-6, with D uncertain. The germline CDR1 and CDR2 sequences are SGDLS and YYNGEE. The V end lost 7 bases, the J end lost 3 bases, and 2 bases lay between the germline ends. This CDR3 spans 11 amino acids. CDR3 loop: CASYGANVLTF. The DNA for the CDR3 is TGTGCCAGCTATGGGGCCAACGTCCTGACTTTC.

The genes are TRBV12-5 and TRBJ2-6; D ambiguous. CDR3 length: 17 amino acids. The germline V and J ends were trimmed by 5 bases and 2 bases, with 16 bases remaining between them. Germline V gives CDR1 LGHNT, CDR2 FRNRAP. CDR3 in amino acids: CASGRPEDPTGANVLTF. As DNA, the CDR3 is TGTGCTAGTGGTCGCCCCGAGGACCCGACTGGGGCCAACGTCCTGACTTTC.

Many counts were recorded for this clonotype. This sequence joins TRBV29-1 and TRBJ2-1, with a weak D call TRBD2 (5 bases). V gave up 4 bases and J gave up 5 bases, with 21 bases separating them. Germline assignment: CDR1 SQVTM and CDR2 ANQGSEA. The CDR3 totals 16 residues. This chain's CDR3 is CSVVGIVGARNNEQFF. In DNA, the CDR3 is TGCAGCGTTGTGGGGATAGTGGGAGCGCGGAACAATGAGCAGTTCTTC.

V gene TRBV19 combines with J gene TRBJ1-2; TRBD1 might be the D (6 bases). Trimming cost V 5 bases and J 2 bases, with 12 bases left between them. The CDR3 extends over 14 amino acids. Germline CDR1 is LNHDA and CDR2 is SQIVND (reference sequence). The CDR3 loop reads CASSHGQKNYGYTF. The CDR3 nucleotides read TGTGCCAGTAGTCACGGACAGAAAAACTATGGCTACACCTTC.

This clonotype has ten or more counts. The chain has TRBV24-1 and TRBJ2-5, with D perhaps TRBD1 or TRBD2 (5 bases each). This CDR3 is built from 18 residues. V lost 3 bases, J lost 2 bases, and 21 bases lay in between. CDR1 KGHDR and CDR2 SFDVKD come from the germline V gene. CDR3 nucleotide sequence: TGTGCCACCAGTGATCCATTGGGACCCAAGCGAGAACAAGAGACCCAGTACTTC. Its translation is CATSDPLGPKREQETQYF.

This clonotype was recorded many times. The chain has TRBV12-3 or TRBV12-4 and TRBJ1-1; maybe TRBD1 (6 bases). There are 15 residues in the CDR3. V dropped 4 bases and J dropped 1 base, with 13 bases sitting between them. The CDR3 region has the DNA TGTGCCAGCAGTTACACTGGACAGCAGAACACTGAAGCTTTCTTT. Translating it yields CASSYTGQQNTEAFF.

The chain combines TRBV11-1 with TRBJ2-7, with D perhaps being TRBD1 or TRBD2 (7 bases each). Germline V gene sequence: CDR1 SGHAT, CDR2 FQDESV (reference sequence). Between the trimmed V and J ends, which lost 4 bases and 2 bases, there was a span of 18 bases. The CDR3 consists of 16 residues. CDR3 sequence (DNA): TGTGCCAGCAGCTCCCCGGCAGGGGGGGGTGCCTACGAGCAGTACTTC. It yields the protein CASSSPAGGGAYEQYF. Combining the CDR3 with reference TRBV11-1 and TRBJ2-7 gives the whole variable domain EAEVAQSPRYKITEKSQAVAFWCDPISGHATLYWYRQILGQGPELLVQFQDESVVDDSQLPKDRFSAERLKGVDSTLKIQPAELGDSAMYLCASSSPAGGGAYEQYFGPGTRLTVT.

This clonotype appeared a few times. CDR3 sequence: CATSDRLAGGDEQFF. CDR3 coding DNA: TGTGCCACCAGTGATCGACTAGCGGGAGGCGATGAGCAGTTCTTC. The chain recombines TRBV24-1 with TRBJ2-1; 13 nucleotides align to TRBD2. Unmatched junction bases numbered 3, after V lost 3 bases and J lost 8 bases. This CDR3 is built from 15 residues. Germline loops: CDR1 KGHDR, CDR2 SFDVKD.

At least ten counts were recorded for this clonotype. The CDR3 here is CSARPTSGSSYNEQFF. The DNA of the CDR3 is TGCAGTGCTAGACCTACTAGCGGGAGCTCCTACAATGAGCAGTTCTTC. J is TRBJ2-1 and V is TRBV20-1; 11 bases map to TRBD2. The junction had 3 bases not matched to a gene; V was cut back by 2 bases and J by 0 bases. Germline V gene data show CDR1 as DFQATT and CDR2 as SNEGSKA (reference sequence). This CDR3 is 16 amino acids long.

The table lists this clonotype with many counts. The chain is built from TRBV6-1 and TRBJ2-7; 11 bases are a match to TRBD2. V was clipped by 11 bases and J by 6 bases; unmatched bases: 12. Germline V gives CDR1 MNHNS, CDR2 SASEGT. The length of the CDR3 is 14 residues. CDR3 DNA sequence: TGTGCCGCCGGGACTAGCGGCCGACCCGCCGAGCAGTACTTC. Its translation: CAAGTSGRPAEQYF.

This clonotype was seen a few times. The chain links TRBV6-1 to TRBJ2-7; D is possibly TRBD1 (5 bases). The V and J ends lost 4 bases and 4 bases respectively, with 8 bases between them. The CDR3 runs to 12 residues. The germline gives CDR1 MNHNS, CDR2 SASEGT. CDR3 amino acids: CASSARDYEQYF. DNA for the CDR3: TGTGCCAGCAGTGCCAGGGATTACGAGCAGTACTTC.

This clonotype has a count of ten or more. The V call is TRBV10-3, the J call TRBJ2-6, with D tentatively TRBD2 (6 bases). The CDR3 loop spans 18 amino acids. Germline CDR1 ENHRY, CDR2 SYGVKD. With 2 bases removed from V and 2 bases from J, the gap between germline ends came to 16 bases. CDR3 nucleotide sequence: TGTGCCATCAGTGAGCGACCTGTGGGGGGAACTGGGGCCAACGTCCTGACTTTC. As protein: CAISERPVGGTGANVLTF.

Many counts were recorded for this clonotype. The DNA of the CDR3 is TGTGCCAGCAGTTTAGGCCTCATTAGAGCTTTCTTT. Translating gives CASSLGLIRAFF. V usage is TRBV12-3 or TRBV12-4 and J usage is TRBJ1-1; D ambiguous. Trimming took 1 base from V and 10 from J, leaving 10 bases between them. The CDR3 spans 12 residues.

This clonotype was seen ten or more times. The CDR3: CASSYSTSGKGEQYF. The CDR3 nucleotides are TGTGCCAGCAGTTATTCGACTAGCGGGAAGGGCGAGCAGTACTTC. This chain joins TRBV6-6 and TRBJ2-7; 11 bases agree with TRBD2. This CDR3 is built from 15 residues. V was clipped by 3 bases and J by 6 bases; unmatched bases: 7. Germline CDR1 MNHNY, CDR2 SVGAGI (reference sequence).

The sample holds a few counts of this clonotype. The chain is built from TRBV10-3 and TRBJ2-2; 8 bases map to TRBD2. Germline V gene lookup returns CDR1 ENHRY and CDR2 SYGVKD. CDR3 size: 14 residues. Trimming cost V 11 bases and J 3 bases; bases outside gene matches: 8. DNA of the CDR3: TGTGCCGTCAAGGAACTAGCGGACACCGGGGAGCTGTTTTTT. Encoded protein: CAVKELADTGELFF.

This clonotype has a handful of counts. The V call is TRBV6-1, the J call TRBJ1-4; 7 bases are a match to TRBD1. The CDR3 is made up of 16 amino acids. Germline V lookup: CDR1 MNHNS, CDR2 SASEGT. The ends lost 5 bases at V and 2 bases at J; junction bases unmatched: 8. The CDR3 region is CASSNKGASTNEKLFF. The CDR3 coding sequence is TGTGCCAGCAGTAATAAGGGGGCGTCTACTAATGAAAAACTGTTTTTT.

This clonotype was recorded many times. The chain recombines TRBV28 with TRBJ2-1, with TRBD2 identical over 8 bases. This CDR3 has 14 residues. Germline V CDR1 and CDR2: MDHEN, SYDVKM. J was trimmed by 7 bases and V by 3 bases; bases with no gene match: 5. This CDR3 is CASSFPGGTNEQFF. CDR3 nucleotides: TGTGCCAGCAGTTTCCCGGGAGGGACGAATGAGCAGTTCTTC.

The chain employs TRBV11-2 and TRBJ2-5, with 7 bases aligning to TRBD1. The ends lost 5 bases at V and 4 bases at J; junction bases unmatched: 13. This CDR3 region has 16 residues. CDR1 is SGHAT, CDR2 FQNNGV, per germline. The CDR3 region is CASSPASYRGRETQYF. CDR3 nucleotides: TGTGCCAGCAGCCCGGCCTCCTACAGGGGAAGAGAGACCCAGTACTTC.

With respect to this clonotype: A read error may be the cause here, since a much bigger clone is one base away. The CDR3 loop reads CAWSGGVGDEQFF. The CDR3 region has the DNA TGTGCCTGGAGTGGAGGGGTTGGGGATGAGCAGTTCTTC. The chain employs TRBV30 and TRBJ2-1; D may correspond to TRBD1 or TRBD2 (5 bases each). The V and J ends lost 1 base and 8 bases respectively, with 12 bases between them. Germline lookup yields CDR1 GTSNPN and CDR2 SVGIG (reference sequence). The CDR3 has 13 residues. Complete variable domain (other parts from reference TRBV30 and TRBJ2-1): SQTIHQWPATLVQPVGSPLSLECTVEGTSNPNLYWYRQAAGRGLQLLFYSVGIGQISSEVPQNLSASRPQDRQFILSSKKLLLSDSGFYLCAWSGGVGDEQFFGPGTRLTVL.

The sample holds many counts of this clonotype. The chain uses TRBV28 and TRBJ2-4; possible D gene TRBD1, 6 bases. Germline V lookup: CDR1 MDHEN, CDR2 SYDVKM. The CDR3 has 13 residues. Trimming shortened V by 9 bases and J by 0 bases, and 9 bases separated the two germline ends. DNA of the CDR3: TGTGCCAGTGCAGGGGAAGCCAAAAACATTCAGTACTTC. The encoded protein is CASAGEAKNIQYF.

V usage is TRBV6-1 and J usage is TRBJ1-5; D ambiguous. Trimming took off 6 bases at V and 0 bases at J, with 18 bases between the two ends. The CDR3 length is 17 residues. Germline-derived CDR1 and CDR2 are MNHNS and SASEGT. CDR3 amino acids: CASSSDRLGHSNQPQHF. The CDR3 bases are TGTGCCAGCAGCTCTGACCGCCTTGGGCATAGCAATCAGCCCCAGCATTTT.

The chain has TRBV29-1 and TRBJ2-7; TRBD1 agrees at 7 bases. This CDR3 is built from 12 residues. Germline CDR1 and CDR2: SQVTM and ANQGSEA. V trimming: 4 bases; J trimming: 2 bases; junction bases outside the gene matches: 2. The CDR3 loop reads CSVAGTAYEQYF. The DNA of the CDR3 is TGCAGCGTTGCAGGGACAGCCTACGAGCAGTACTTC.

Many counts were recorded for this clonotype. V is TRBV11-2 and J is TRBJ2-2, with 9 positions matching TRBD1. Germline trimming cut 4 bases from V and 2 bases from J; bases unmatched to any gene: 8. In germline, CDR1 is SGHAT, CDR2 FQNNGV. The CDR3 loop spans 17 amino acids. The CDR3 DNA reads as TGTGCCAGCAGCTCCCTGTGGGGACAGGGCAACACCGGGGAGCTGTTTTTT. This sequence encodes CASSSLWGQGNTGELFF.

In this sample, this clonotype turned up many times. The J gene is TRBJ2-1, the V gene TRBV5-1; 11 nucleotides align to TRBD2. J gave up 9 bases and V 4 bases, and 9 bases lay outside the gene matches. CDR3 length equals 15 residues. The germline V gene has CDR1 SGHRS and CDR2 YFSETQ. DNA for the CDR3: TGCGCCAGCAGCCCGGCTGGACTAGCGGGTAGTGAGCAGTTCTTC. Protein sequence: CASSPAGLAGSEQFF.

This clonotype occurred many times. The rearrangement uses TRBV28 and TRBJ2-7, with 9 bases identical to TRBD1. The CDR3 runs to 14 residues. The V segment lost 7 bases and the J segment 0 bases; nucleotides outside the gene matches: 4. Germline assignment: CDR1 MDHEN and CDR2 SYDVKM. CDR3 DNA: TGTGCCAGCACCGAGACAGGGGGCTCCTACGAGCAGTACTTC. It yields the protein CASTETGGSYEQYF.